This TCR beta chain was retrieved from a study of T cells after yellow fever vaccination. Deletions cut 5 bases from V and 0 bases from J, with 14 bases between. CDR1 and CDR2 from the germline V gene are DFQATT and SNEGSKA (reference sequence). This CDR3 is 14 amino acids long. TCRdb re-analysed the 5' RACE reads in MiXCR, keeping a single row per CDR3 protein. The sample lists about 400,000 distinct CDR3 sequences; about 6.2% were seen once. The material was PBMCs, obtained 5 days after the yellow fever booster vaccination. V usage is TRBV20-1 and J usage is TRBJ2-7; perhaps D is TRBD1 or TRBD2 (5 bases each). The TCR was taken from a man younger than 40 who received the YFV17D yellow fever vaccine. Here the CDR3 DNA reads TGCAGTGCTGAGGGTCCCGGGACCTCCTACGAGCAGTACTTC. Translated: CSAEGPGTSYEQYF.